This entry lists 9 T cell receptor beta chains sequenced from one sample in a study of blood T cell repertoires in COVID-19. Some clones are missing from TCRdb's copy, which holds only in-frame ones; the method was immunoSEQ multiplex PCR. The table shows hundreds of thousands of clones, with around 91% occurring only once. The sample was PBMCs or T cells enriched from blood (not recorded which). These receptors originate from a young man who had recovered from COVID-19.

V and J are TRBV11-2 and TRBJ2-7; D is uncertain. The CDR3 is made up of 16 amino acids. Germline V CDR1 and CDR2: SGHAT, FQNNGV. Deletions cut 5 bases from V and 0 bases from J, with 17 bases between. In DNA, the CDR3 is TGTGCCAGCAGCCCCTCGGGTGGAACTTACTCCTACGAGCAGTACTTC. This translates into CASSPSGGTYSYEQYF.

The rearrangement uses TRBV11-2 and TRBJ1-4, with a weak D call TRBD1 (6 bases). The germline V gene has CDR1 SGHAT and CDR2 FQNNGV. Trimming left V 5 bases short and J 17 bases short, with 24 bases between. The CDR3 covers 14 residues. The CDR3 DNA follows: TGTGCCAGCAGCCCAAAAGGGGCGGGTAGGGACACATTTTTT. It encodes CASSPKGAGRDTFF. The whole variable domain, remainder taken from reference TRBV11-2 and TRBJ1-4, is EAGVAQSPRYKIIEKRQSVAFWCNPISGHATLYWYQQILGQGPKLLIQFQNNGVVDDSQLPKDRFSAERLKGVDSTLKIQPAKLEDSAVYLCASSPKGAGRDTFFGSGTQLSVL.

V is TRBV7-2 and J is TRBJ2-7; D might be TRBD2 (6 bases). CDR3 size: 16 residues. V was shortened by 3 bases and J by 0 bases, with 15 bases between the two germline ends. CDR1 SGHTA and CDR2 FQGNSA come from the germline V gene. The CDR3 region is CASSFGWRGDSYEQYF. CDR3 DNA: TGTGCCAGCAGCTTTGGTTGGCGGGGCGACTCCTACGAGCAGTACTTC.

This chain connects TRBV5-1 to TRBJ2-6; no firm D call. Germline CDR1 and CDR2: SGHRS and YFSETQ. V was cut by 2 bases and J by 0 bases, with 6 bases left in between. The CDR3 consists of 15 residues. The CDR3 nucleotides are TGCGCCAGCAGCTTTACTTACTCTGGGGCCAACGTCCTGACTTTC. Protein sequence: CASSFTYSGANVLTF.

This chain joins TRBV2 and TRBJ2-7, with TRBD1 identical over 8 bases. Germline-derived CDR1 and CDR2 are SNHLY and FYNNEI. CDR3 length: 14 amino acids. Trimming took 5 bases from V and 3 from J; bases not matched to a gene: 6. CDR3 in amino acids: CASSPRTGNYEQYF. CDR3 coding DNA: TGTGCCAGCAGTCCCAGGACAGGGAACTACGAGCAGTACTTC.

Only a few counts were recorded for this clone. The chain joins TRBV6-5 to TRBJ2-2; D remains ambiguous. The V and J ends lost 4 bases and 0 bases respectively, with 9 bases between them. Germline lookup yields CDR1 MNHEY and CDR2 SVGAGI. CDR3 length: 15 residues. CDR3 in DNA: TGTGCCAGCAGTTCAACAGCTACGAACACCGGGGAGCTGTTTTTT. Translating gives CASSSTATNTGELFF.

This chain connects TRBV6-5 to TRBJ1-5; TRBD1 matches at 7 bases. The V segment lost 4 bases and the J segment 5 bases; nucleotides outside the gene matches: 5. Germline V lookup: CDR1 MNHEY, CDR2 SVGAGI. This CDR3 is 14 amino acids long. For the CDR3, the DNA is TGTGCCAGCAGTTGGGACAGCCGGGATCAGCCCCAGCATTTT. As protein: CASSWDSRDQPQHF.

The chain has TRBV28 and TRBJ2-7; D may be TRBD1 (5 bases). The germline V gene encodes CDR1 MDHEN and CDR2 SYDVKM. Trimming stripped 7 bases from V and 3 bases from J, with 13 bases between. The CDR3 loop spans 13 amino acids. CDR3 nucleotides: TGTGCCAGCATCAGGACAACAGACTACGAGCAGTACTTC. Amino acid sequence: CASIRTTDYEQYF.

The chain joins TRBV2 to TRBJ2-1; D is uncertain. Deletions cut 4 bases from V and 10 bases from J, with 11 bases between. From germline, CDR1 is SNHLY and CDR2 FYNNEI. The CDR3 length is 12 residues. CDR3 sequence: CASSASSYEQFF. CDR3 in DNA: TGTGCCAGCAGTGCAAGTAGCTACGAGCAGTTCTTC.